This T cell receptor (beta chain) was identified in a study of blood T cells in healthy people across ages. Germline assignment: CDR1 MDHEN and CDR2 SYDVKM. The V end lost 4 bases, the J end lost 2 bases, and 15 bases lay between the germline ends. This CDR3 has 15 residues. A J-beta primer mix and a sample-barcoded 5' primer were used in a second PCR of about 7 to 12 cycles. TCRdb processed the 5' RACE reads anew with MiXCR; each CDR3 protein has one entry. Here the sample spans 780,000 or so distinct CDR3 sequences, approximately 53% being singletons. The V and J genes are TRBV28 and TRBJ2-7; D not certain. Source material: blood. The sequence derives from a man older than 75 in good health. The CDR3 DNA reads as TGTGCCAGCAGTTCAAGGAAGGGCCCACCCTACGAGCAGTACTTC. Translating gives CASSSRKGPPYEQYF.